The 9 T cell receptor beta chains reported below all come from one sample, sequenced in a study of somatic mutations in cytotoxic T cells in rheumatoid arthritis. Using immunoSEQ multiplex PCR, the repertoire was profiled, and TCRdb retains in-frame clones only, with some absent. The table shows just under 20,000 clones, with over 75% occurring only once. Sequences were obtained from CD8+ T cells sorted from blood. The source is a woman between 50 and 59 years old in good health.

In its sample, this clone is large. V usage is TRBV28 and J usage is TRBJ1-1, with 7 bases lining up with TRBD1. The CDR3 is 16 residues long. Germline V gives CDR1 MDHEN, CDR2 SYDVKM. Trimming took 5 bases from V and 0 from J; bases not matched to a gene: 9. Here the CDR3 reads CASSHPKTGMNTEAFF. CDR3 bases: TGTGCCAGCAGTCACCCGAAGACAGGGATGAACACTGAAGCTTTCTTT.

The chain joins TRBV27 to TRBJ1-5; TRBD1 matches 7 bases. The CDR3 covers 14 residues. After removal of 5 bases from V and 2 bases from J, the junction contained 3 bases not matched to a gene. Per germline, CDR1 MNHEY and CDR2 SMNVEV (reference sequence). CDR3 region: CASSPGTGNQPQHF. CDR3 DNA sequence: TGTGCCAGCAGTCCAGGGACAGGCAATCAGCCCCAGCATTTT.

CDR3 sequence (DNA): TGTGCCAGCAGTTTAATTAGCGGGAGCCCCGGGGAGCTGTTTTTT. The encoded protein is CASSLISGSPGELFF. The chain uses TRBV27 and TRBJ2-2; TRBD2 aligns across 9 bases. Germline V lookup: CDR1 MNHEY, CDR2 SMNVEV (reference sequence). The trim removed 2 bases at V and 6 bases at J, leaving 4 bases unmatched. The CDR3 is made up of 15 amino acids.

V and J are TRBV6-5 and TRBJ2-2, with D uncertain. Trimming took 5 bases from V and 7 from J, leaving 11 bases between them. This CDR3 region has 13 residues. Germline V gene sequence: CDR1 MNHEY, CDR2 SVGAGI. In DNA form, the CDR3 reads TGTGCCAGCAGTCCAGGTGTCGACGGGGAGCTGTTTTTT. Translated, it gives CASSPGVDGELFF.

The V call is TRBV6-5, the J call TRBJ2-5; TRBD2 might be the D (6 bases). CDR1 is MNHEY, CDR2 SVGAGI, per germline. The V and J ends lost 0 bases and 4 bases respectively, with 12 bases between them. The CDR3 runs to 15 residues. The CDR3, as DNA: TGTGCCAGCAGTTACTCGAACGGGGGAGGAGAGACCCAGTACTTC. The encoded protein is CASSYSNGGGETQYF.

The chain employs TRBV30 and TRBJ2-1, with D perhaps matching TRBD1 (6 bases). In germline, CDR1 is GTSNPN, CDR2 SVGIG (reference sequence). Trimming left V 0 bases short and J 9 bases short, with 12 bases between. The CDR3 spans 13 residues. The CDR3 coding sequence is TGTGCCTGGAGTGTAGGGGGTCGCGGTGAGCAGTTCTTC. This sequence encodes CAWSVGGRGEQFF. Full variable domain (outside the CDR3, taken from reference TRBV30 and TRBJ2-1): SQTIHQWPATLVQPVGSPLSLECTVEGTSNPNLYWYRQAAGRGLQLLFYSVGIGQISSEVPQNLSASRPQDRQFILSSKKLLLSDSGFYLCAWSVGGRGEQFFGPGTRLTVL.

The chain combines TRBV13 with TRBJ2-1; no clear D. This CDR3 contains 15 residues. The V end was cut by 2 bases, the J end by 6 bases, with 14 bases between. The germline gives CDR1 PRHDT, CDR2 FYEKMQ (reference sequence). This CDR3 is CASSLTQDIFNEQFF. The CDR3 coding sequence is TGTGCCAGCAGCTTAACTCAGGATATTTTCAATGAGCAGTTCTTC.

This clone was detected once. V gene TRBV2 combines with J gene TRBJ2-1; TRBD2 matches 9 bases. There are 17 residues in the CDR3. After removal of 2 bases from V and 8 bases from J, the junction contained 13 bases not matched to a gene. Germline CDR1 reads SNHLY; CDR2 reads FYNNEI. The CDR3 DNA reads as TGTGCCAGCAGTGAACGGTGGGGGGGACTAGCTGTTGATGAGCAGTTCTTC. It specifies CASSERWGGLAVDEQFF.

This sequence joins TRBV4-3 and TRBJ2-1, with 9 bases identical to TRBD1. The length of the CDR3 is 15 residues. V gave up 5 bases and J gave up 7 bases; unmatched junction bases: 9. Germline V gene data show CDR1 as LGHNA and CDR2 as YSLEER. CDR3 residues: CASSTNRGPGNEQFF. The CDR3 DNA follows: TGCGCCAGCAGCACGAACAGGGGGCCAGGGAATGAGCAGTTCTTC.